The rows below give T cell receptor beta chains drawn from one sample of a study of cytomegalovirus exposure and HLA in healthy donors. The protocol was immunoSEQ multiplex PCR, while the TCRdb copy is restricted to in-frame clones and leaves out a portion. The sample carries 200,000 to 250,000 clones, around four fifths recorded once. The material sequenced was PBMCs. Receptors were obtained from a woman aged 25 to 39 in good health and CMV-seropositive. CDR3s include the opening cysteine and the closing phenylalanine or tryptophan. Fields, in order: clone size, V gene, J gene, D gene, CDR3 protein, CDR3 DNA. The D gene is left open where the match is weak. Clone size is not always given. Where it is, it says once, few, many or a class for expanded clones.

clone_size: -
v_call: TRBV9
j_call: TRBJ2-1
d_call: TRBD2
cdr3_aa: CASSASGSSYNEQFF
cdr3_nt: TGTGCCAGCAGCGCTAGCGGTAGCTCCTACAATGAGCAGTTCTTC

clone_size: -
v_call: TRBV29-1
j_call: TRBJ1-2
d_call: -
cdr3_aa: CSVEGRGNDGYTF
cdr3_nt: TGCAGCGTTGAAGGACGCGGGAATGATGGCTACACCTTC

clone_size: -
v_call: TRBV30
j_call: TRBJ2-3
d_call: TRBD2
cdr3_aa: CAWSGGSGTDTQYF
cdr3_nt: TGTGCCTGGAGTGGCGGGAGCGGCACAGATACGCAGTATTTT

clone_size: -
v_call: TRBV28
j_call: TRBJ1-1
d_call: -
cdr3_aa: CASSLSTRVSHTEAFF
cdr3_nt: TGTGCCAGCAGTTTATCGACGCGGGTAAGTCACACTGAAGCTTTCTTT

clone_size: -
v_call: TRBV7-2
j_call: TRBJ2-1
d_call: TRBD1
cdr3_aa: CASSAGQGYDEQFF
cdr3_nt: TGTGCCAGCAGCGCGGGACAGGGGTATGATGAGCAGTTCTTC

clone_size: -
v_call: TRBV2
j_call: TRBJ2-7
d_call: -
cdr3_aa: CASIARLNEQYF
cdr3_nt: TGTGCCAGCATCGCAAGACTGAACGAGCAGTACTTC

clone_size: -
v_call: TRBV6-1
j_call: TRBJ1-1
d_call: -
cdr3_aa: CASSEVKGTDTEAFF
cdr3_nt: TGTGCCAGCAGTGAAGTGAAGGGGACGGACACTGAAGCTTTCTTT

clone_size: -
v_call: TRBV5-6
j_call: TRBJ2-7
d_call: -
cdr3_aa: CASSSRSRRGGHEQYF
cdr3_nt: TGTGCCAGCAGCTCCCGGTCGAGAAGGGGCGGACACGAGCAGTACTTC

clone_size: few
v_call: TRBV5-1
j_call: TRBJ1-1
d_call: -
cdr3_aa: CASSTNMNTEAFF
cdr3_nt: TGCGCCAGCAGCACCAACATGAACACTGAAGCTTTCTTT

clone_size: -
v_call: TRBV5-1
j_call: TRBJ2-5
d_call: -
cdr3_aa: CASSLDGGGVGETQYF
cdr3_nt: TGCGCCAGCAGCCTGGACGGGGGTGGAGTCGGGGAGACCCAGTACTTC

clone_size: -
v_call: TRBV6-1
j_call: TRBJ1-2
d_call: -
cdr3_aa: CASTYGLFNYGYTF
cdr3_nt: TGTGCCAGCACCTATGGATTATTTAACTATGGCTACACCTTC

clone_size: -
v_call: TRBV14
j_call: TRBJ2-5
d_call: TRBD2
cdr3_aa: CASSQDLSGRKETQYF
cdr3_nt: TGTGCCAGCAGCCAAGATCTTAGCGGGAGGAAGGAGACCCAGTACTTC

clone_size: once
v_call: TRBV27
j_call: TRBJ1-1
d_call: -
cdr3_aa: CASSPFGNTEAFF
cdr3_nt: TGTGCCAGCAGCCCGTTCGGAAACACTGAAGCTTTCTTT

clone_size: once
v_call: TRBV6-5
j_call: TRBJ1-5
d_call: -
cdr3_aa: CASSYSGLNQPQHF
cdr3_nt: TGTGCCAGCAGTTACTCGGGCCTCAATCAGCCCCAGCATTTT

clone_size: -
v_call: TRBV7-4
j_call: TRBJ2-1
d_call: -
cdr3_aa: CASSLETAQTYNEQFF
cdr3_nt: TGTGCCAGCAGCTTAGAGACTGCCCAGACGTACAATGAGCAGTTCTTC

clone_size: -
v_call: TRBV30
j_call: TRBJ2-3
d_call: -
cdr3_aa: CALEPRADTQYF
cdr3_nt: TGTGCCTTAGAACCCAGGGCAGATACGCAGTATTTT

clone_size: -
v_call: TRBV13
j_call: TRBJ2-7
d_call: TRBD2
cdr3_aa: CASSLRGLADGEQYF
cdr3_nt: TGTGCCAGCAGCTTAAGGGGACTAGCGGATGGGGAGCAGTACTTC

clone_size: -
v_call: TRBV5-5
j_call: TRBJ2-7
d_call: -
cdr3_aa: CASSTGASSYEQYF
cdr3_nt: TGTGCCAGCAGCACCGGGGCAAGCTCCTACGAGCAGTACTTC

clone_size: -
v_call: TRBV5-1
j_call: TRBJ2-7
d_call: TRBD2
cdr3_aa: CASSPHLAGVRGEQYF
cdr3_nt: TGCGCCAGCTCGCCCCACCTAGCGGGAGTTCGGGGCGAGCAGTACTTC

clone_size: -
v_call: TRBV11-1
j_call: TRBJ2-7
d_call: -
cdr3_aa: CASSGAGNTKKQYF
cdr3_nt: TGTGCCAGCAGCGGCGCGGGCAATACGAAAAAGCAGTACTTC

clone_size: -
v_call: TRBV4-2
j_call: TRBJ2-7
d_call: -
cdr3_aa: CASSGSADISEQYF
cdr3_nt: TGTGCCAGCAGCGGGTCAGCGGATATCAGTGAGCAGTACTTC